The source of this TCR beta chain is a study of regulatory T cells in long-lasting Graves disease. Time point of the sample: newly diagnosed GD, antithyroid drugs for less than 3 months. The TCR library was made from RNA that had been extracted from PBMCs in TRIzol. Germline V gene lookup returns CDR1 KGHDR and CDR2 SFDVKD. The CDR3 consists of 17 residues. Trimming at V came to 9 bases and at J to 8 bases, leaving 18 bases not matched to a gene. Study-level results: Persistent Graves' cases showed lower TCR diversity than newly diagnosed cases.

Assembly of TCR beta libraries relied on iRepertoire HTBI primers together with Arm-PCR of CDR3 regions. From the multiplex PCR reads, TCRdb called clonotypes with MiXCR, one entry per CDR3 protein. The table has approximately 440,000 distinct CDR3 sequences, around 16% seen once. The sample holds many counts of this clonotype. Its specificity is unknown. The same sample was also used in a study of T cells in Graves' hyperthyroidism and ophthalmopathy. Per that paper: Clinical symptoms, serum thyroxine and TRAb, thyroid ultrasound and orbital computed tomography were used for the diagnoses.

The sample in question was peripheral blood mononuclear cells (PBMCs), obtained at new diagnosis, from a patient treated with antithyroid drugs. This sequence was found in a man aged 35-49 years with Graves disease. The rearrangement uses TRBV24-1 and TRBJ2-1; 10 bases align to TRBD2. CDR3 nucleotides: TGTGCCACCGGGAGGGCTAGCGGGAGCGGACGGTTGGATGAGCAGTTCTTC. Translated, it gives CATGRASGSGRLDEQFF.